These 13 T cell receptor beta chains came from one sample sequenced in a study of lymphopenia after photon versus proton radiotherapy. The method was immunoSEQ multiplex PCR; TCRdb's version includes in-frame clones alone and lacks a portion of them. The data show tens of thousands of clones, with about 86% seen just once and 10% held by the top ten. The sample in question was peripheral blood, obtained from a patient treated with proton-based radiotherapy. The receptors derive from a woman in her 70s with pancreatic cancer. Some clones in this sample may be carry-over from other donors' samples.

This rearrangement joins TRBV6-1 to TRBJ2-7; 7 nucleotides line up with TRBD2. The CDR3 spans 14 residues. V was clipped by 6 bases and J by 7 bases; unmatched bases: 12. CDR1 is MNHNS, CDR2 SASEGT, per germline. This CDR3 reads CASSRGGEGREQYF. The DNA for the CDR3 is TGTGCCAGCAGCCGAGGCGGGGAGGGCCGGGAGCAGTACTTC.

In this sample, this clone turned up a few times. The V gene is TRBV19, the J gene TRBJ1-1, with a tentative D call TRBD1 (6 bases). Trimming took 6 bases from V and 5 from J, leaving 16 bases between them. CDR1 and CDR2 (germline): LNHDA, SQIVND (reference sequence). The CDR3 runs 14 residues. Written as DNA, the CDR3 is TGTGCCAGTAGACAACAGGGAGGGAGGACTGAAGCTTTCTTT. Translation gives CASRQQGGRTEAFF.

The chain recombines TRBV2 with TRBJ2-1; TRBD2 aligns across 10 bases. With 8 bases clipped from V and 5 bases from J, the junction kept 9 bases outside the gene matches. This CDR3 has 15 amino acids. The V gene's germline CDR1 is SNHLY and CDR2 FYNNEI. CDR3 sequence reads: CASLKTGTSDNEQFF. The CDR3 nucleotides are TGTGCCAGCCTAAAAACAGGGACTAGCGACAATGAGCAGTTCTTC.

This clone has just one count. V usage is TRBV19 and J usage is TRBJ1-6; D might be TRBD1 (6 bases). Trimming left V 6 bases short and J 7 bases short, with 13 bases between. This CDR3 has 14 amino acids. Germline values: CDR1 LNHDA, CDR2 SQIVND (reference sequence). In DNA, the CDR3 is TGTGCCAGTAGGATAAAGGACAGCAATTCACCCCTCCACTTT. As protein: CASRIKDSNSPLHF.

This chain uses TRBV28 with TRBJ2-7; D remains ambiguous. Trimming cost V 3 bases and J 5 bases, with 8 bases left between them. CDR1 is MDHEN and CDR2 is SYDVKM in the germline V gene. The CDR3 has 12 amino acids. The CDR3 sequence: CASSFWENEQYF. As DNA, the CDR3 is TGTGCCAGCAGTTTCTGGGAAAACGAGCAGTACTTC.

The chain employs TRBV2 and TRBJ2-1; D is unclear. V dropped 6 bases and J dropped 6 bases, with 9 bases sitting between them. Germline CDR1 and CDR2: SNHLY and FYNNEI. This CDR3 contains 12 residues. CDR3 coding DNA: TGTGCCAGCAGAGTAGACACCAATGAGCAGTTCTTC. It is translated as CASRVDTNEQFF.

The chain uses TRBV7-9 and TRBJ2-1; perhaps TRBD2 as D (6 bases). The CDR3 is 13 residues long. CDR1 is SEHNR, CDR2 FQNEAQ, per germline (reference sequence). V lost 4 bases and J lost 6, with 10 bases in between. CDR3 protein: CASSSGRGNEQFF. The CDR3 DNA follows: TGTGCCAGCAGCTCCGGGAGAGGCAATGAGCAGTTCTTC.

This rearrangement joins TRBV4-2 to TRBJ1-1, with D possibly being TRBD1 (5 bases). The CDR3 has 15 amino acids. The V and J ends lost 0 bases and 2 bases respectively, with 10 bases between them. In germline, CDR1 is LGHNA, CDR2 YNFKEQ. The CDR3 DNA reads as TGTGCCAGCAGCCAAGATCCGGGGGTTAACACTGAAGCTTTCTTT. It codes for CASSQDPGVNTEAFF.

This clone is a singleton in its sample. The chain employs TRBV5-1 and TRBJ1-5; 8 bases are a match to TRBD1. The V and J ends lost 4 bases and 6 bases, in that order; junction bases with no gene match: 6. Germline CDR1 is SGHRS and CDR2 is YFSETQ. The CDR3 spans 14 residues. This CDR3 reads CASSQTGVGQPQHF. The CDR3 nucleotides are TGCGCCAGCAGCCAGACAGGGGTGGGTCAGCCCCAGCATTTT.

The rearrangement links TRBV10-3 to TRBJ2-7, with 10 nucleotides matching TRBD2. With 3 bases clipped from V and 4 bases from J, the junction kept 6 bases outside the gene matches. The CDR3 is made up of 15 amino acids. Germline V gene data show CDR1 as ENHRY and CDR2 as SYGVKD. The CDR3 loop reads CAISDTSGTLYEQYF. For the CDR3, the DNA is TGTGCCATCAGTGATACTAGCGGGACTCTTTACGAGCAGTACTTC.

This chain joins TRBV19 and TRBJ2-7; TRBD2 agrees at 9 bases. V was pared by 3 bases and J by 0 bases, with 15 bases of the junction left unmatched. The CDR3 covers 19 residues. Germline CDR1 reads LNHDA; CDR2 reads SQIVND (reference sequence). The CDR3 loop is CASSILAGGPPFGSYEQYF. CDR3 coding DNA: TGTGCCAGTAGTATCCTCGCGGGAGGGCCCCCCTTTGGCTCCTACGAGCAGTACTTC.

The rearrangement joins TRBV6-5 to TRBJ1-2; D remains unclear. The CDR3 is made up of 13 amino acids. From germline, CDR1 is MNHEY and CDR2 SVGAGI. Trimming stripped 8 bases from V and 7 bases from J, with 17 bases between. The CDR3 loop is CASFTAAQSGYTF. In DNA form, the CDR3 reads TGTGCCAGCTTTACGGCGGCCCAAAGTGGCTACACCTTC.

The rearrangement joins TRBV2 to TRBJ1-1; D is unresolved. V lost 10 bases and J 1 base, leaving 10 bases between the germline ends. Germline CDR1 and CDR2: SNHLY and FYNNEI. This CDR3 has 12 residues. The CDR3 reads CATRLENTEAFF. The CDR3 DNA sequence: TGTGCCACCCGTTTGGAGAACACTGAAGCTTTCTTT.